The 30 T cell receptor beta chains in this list originate from one sample, sequenced in a study of blood T cell repertoires in COVID-19. The assay was immunoSEQ multiplex PCR, and TCRdb's table has in-frame clones only and misses some. The table shows roughly 150,000 clones, with around nine tenths occurring only once. The specimen was peripheral blood. Receptors originate from a woman of 80 years or more with COVID-19, enrolled during active disease.

The chain links TRBV9 to TRBJ2-2; D might be TRBD2 (5 bases). Germline V gene lookup returns CDR1 SGDLS and CDR2 YYNGEE. V lost 0 bases and J 4 bases, leaving 7 bases between the germline ends. CDR3 length: 14 amino acids. The CDR3 DNA reads TGTGCCAGCAGCGTAGTAGGAGGCACCGGGGAGCTGTTTTTT. Residues: CASSVVGGTGELFF.

The chain uses TRBV29-1 and TRBJ1-1, with 12 bases that match TRBD1. CDR3 size: 14 residues. Germline V lookup: CDR1 SQVTM, CDR2 ANQGSEA. Trimming at V came to 6 bases and at J to 4 bases, leaving 6 bases not matched to a gene. The CDR3 coding sequence is TGCAGCGTGGGTCGGGGACAGGGGGCCACTGAAGCTTTCTTT. This gives the protein CSVGRGQGATEAFF.

The chain is built from TRBV6-5 and TRBJ2-7; D is perhaps TRBD1 (7 bases). Germline V gene lookup returns CDR1 MNHEY and CDR2 SVGAGI. The ends were cut back, 5 bases at V and 5 bases at J, with 16 bases in the middle. This CDR3 spans 14 amino acids. The CDR3 DNA sequence: TGTGCCAGCAGTCCGACAGGGAGGAGGAACGAGCAGTACTTC. It is translated as CASSPTGRRNEQYF.

V gene TRBV18 combines with J gene TRBJ2-3; TRBD2 aligns across 10 bases. Unmatched junction bases numbered 3, after V lost 6 bases and J lost 3 bases. The germline V gene encodes CDR1 KGHSH and CDR2 LQKENI. This CDR3 region has 14 residues. The CDR3 region is CASSATSGTDTQYF. CDR3 sequence (DNA): TGTGCCAGCTCTGCGACTAGCGGGACAGATACGCAGTATTTT.

The chain employs TRBV5-4 and TRBJ1-1; 8 nucleotides match TRBD1. CDR1 SGHNT and CDR2 YYREEE come from the germline V gene (reference sequence). The V gene end was trimmed by 1 base and the J gene end by 11 bases; junction bases not matched to a gene: 7. This CDR3 has 13 amino acids. In nucleotides, the CDR3 is TGTGCCAGCAGCTTGCCGACAGGGGACGCGGCTTTCTTT. Its protein product is CASSLPTGDAAFF.

The rearrangement uses TRBV3-1 (or the pseudogene TRBV3-2) and TRBJ2-7; 11 bases are shared with TRBD2. The CDR3 has 16 amino acids. Germline V lookup: CDR1 LGHDT, CDR2 YNNKEL (reference sequence). The junction had 3 bases not matched to a gene; V was cut back by 0 bases and J by 2 bases. CDR3 DNA: TGTGCCAGCAGCCAAGATGGGGGACTAGCGGCCTACGAGCAGTACTTC. Its protein is CASSQDGGLAAYEQYF.

The chain uses TRBV14 and TRBJ1-1; TRBD1 matches 9 bases. There are 16 residues in the CDR3. Germline V gives CDR1 SGHDN, CDR2 FVKESK. V gave up 0 bases and J gave up 1 base; unmatched junction bases: 3. CDR3 amino acids: CASSQDGTGPNTEAFF. The CDR3 DNA sequence: TGTGCCAGCAGCCAAGACGGGACAGGGCCGAACACTGAAGCTTTCTTT.

The chain recombines TRBV13 with TRBJ2-7; D unclear. The CDR3 loop spans 14 amino acids. With 2 bases removed from V and 5 bases from J, the gap between germline ends came to 13 bases. CDR1 is PRHDT, CDR2 FYEKMQ, per germline (reference sequence). This chain's CDR3 is CASSLSVQNHEQYF. The CDR3 DNA sequence: TGTGCCAGCAGCTTATCGGTACAGAACCACGAGCAGTACTTC.

J is TRBJ2-3 and V is TRBV29-1; 7 nucleotides align to TRBD2. The germline CDR1 and CDR2 sequences are SQVTM and ANQGSEA. The ends lost 5 bases at V and 0 bases at J; junction bases unmatched: 5. The CDR3 totals 14 residues. The CDR3 protein is CSVSWGGSTDTQYF. For the CDR3, the DNA is TGCAGCGTTTCGTGGGGGGGAAGCACAGATACGCAGTATTTT.

This sequence joins TRBV9 and TRBJ2-5; TRBD2 is a possible D gene (5 bases). V was pared by 2 bases and J by 5 bases, with 10 bases between. Per germline, CDR1 SGDLS and CDR2 YYNGEE. The length of the CDR3 is 13 residues. CDR3 residues: CASSVNPGETQYF. The DNA for the CDR3 is TGTGCCAGCAGCGTGAATCCGGGGGAGACCCAGTACTTC.

This clone was observed a single time. The rearrangement links TRBV27 to TRBJ2-5; 10 bases are shared with TRBD2. CDR3 size: 15 residues. CDR1 MNHEY and CDR2 SMNVEV come from the germline V gene (reference sequence). V gave up 4 bases and J gave up 4 bases; unmatched junction bases: 6. This CDR3 is CASSSSGRAIETQYF. The CDR3 DNA reads as TGTGCCAGCAGTTCCAGCGGGAGGGCCATAGAGACCCAGTACTTC.

V usage is TRBV5-1 and J usage is TRBJ2-1; TRBD2 matches 8 bases. CDR3 length: 14 residues. Germline CDR1 and CDR2: SGHRS and YFSETQ. Trimming took 5 bases from V and 8 from J; bases not matched to a gene: 9. CDR3: CASSRSGSGDEQFF. The CDR3 region has the DNA TGCGCCAGCAGTCGGAGCGGGAGCGGCGATGAGCAGTTCTTC. The full variable domain, completed using reference TRBV5-1 and TRBJ2-1, is KAGVTQTPRYLIKTRGQQVTLSCSPISGHRSVSWYQQTPGQGLQFLFEYFSETQRNKGNFPGRFSGRQFSNSRSEMNVSTLELGDSALYLCASSRSGSGDEQFFGPGTRLTVL.

The V gene is TRBV6-1, the J gene TRBJ1-6; tentatively, D is TRBD1 (5 bases). The CDR3 has 13 amino acids. Germline V gene data show CDR1 as MNHNS and CDR2 as SASEGT. Trimming pared 3 bases from V and 7 bases from J, leaving 7 bases between. In nucleotides, the CDR3 is TGTGCCAGCAGTGACAGGGTGAATTCACCCCTCCACTTT. Translation: CASSDRVNSPLHF.

The rearrangement joins TRBV28 to TRBJ2-1; 13 nucleotides line up with TRBD2. The CDR3 spans 17 residues. CDR1 is MDHEN, CDR2 SYDVKM, per germline. The V segment lost 6 bases and the J segment 7 bases; nucleotides outside the gene matches: 12. The CDR3 reads CASSQGGTSGRGNEQFF. CDR3 bases: TGTGCCAGCAGCCAGGGGGGAACTAGCGGGAGGGGTAATGAGCAGTTCTTC. The complete variable domain, with remaining parts taken from reference TRBV28 and TRBJ2-1, reads DVKVTQSSRYLVKRTGEKVFLECVQDMDHENMFWYRQDPGLGLRLIYFSYDVKMKEKGDIPEGYSVSREKKERFSLILESASTNQTSMYLCASSQGGTSGRGNEQFFGPGTRLTVL.

This clone was observed a handful of times. The V gene is TRBV7-6, the J gene TRBJ1-1, with 7 positions matching TRBD1. The J segment lost 2 bases and the V segment lost 1 base, leaving 7 bases of the junction unmatched. There are 16 residues in the CDR3. The germline CDR1 and CDR2 sequences are SGHVS and FNYEAQ. The CDR3 nucleotides are TGTGCCAGCAGCTTAGGACAGGGACAGACAAACACTGAAGCTTTCTTT. Its protein is CASSLGQGQTNTEAFF.

The V call is TRBV15, the J call TRBJ2-5; weak D call: TRBD1 (5 bases). The CDR3 contains 15 residues. Germline CDR1 is LNHNV and CDR2 is YYDKDF (reference sequence). Trimming removed 1 base from V and 1 base from J, with 10 bases in between. As DNA, the CDR3 is TGTGCCACCAGCAGAGTCTCAGGGCCCCAAGAGACCCAGTACTTC. As protein: CATSRVSGPQETQYF.

This clone was counted between two and nine times. V and J are TRBV7-3 and TRBJ2-5; 8 bases fit TRBD1. This CDR3 comprises 16 residues. Germline loops: CDR1 SGHTA, CDR2 FQGTGA. V dropped 5 bases and J dropped 4; count of bases not matched to a gene: 12. In nucleotides, the CDR3 is TGTGCCAGCAGCGAAACCGGGACAGGAAGGGGAGAGACCCAGTACTTC. It specifies CASSETGTGRGETQYF.

The V call is TRBV27, the J call TRBJ2-7; 7 bases fit TRBD1. From germline, CDR1 is MNHEY and CDR2 SMNVEV (reference sequence). J gave up 3 bases and V 3 bases, and 5 bases lay outside the gene matches. The CDR3 has 14 residues. DNA for the CDR3: TGTGCCAGCAGTTTCAGGGACAGTCTCTACGAGCAGTACTTC. Translating gives CASSFRDSLYEQYF.

This sequence joins TRBV19 and TRBJ1-3; 7 nucleotides align to TRBD1. The CDR3 is 16 amino acids. Germline trimming cut 3 bases from V and 0 bases from J; bases unmatched to any gene: 5. Germline CDR1 LNHDA, CDR2 SQIVND (reference sequence). CDR3 in DNA: TGTGCCAGTAGTATGGGACAGCTCATCTCTGGAAACACCATATATTTT. Its translation is CASSMGQLISGNTIYF.

This rearrangement joins TRBV7-2 to TRBJ1-2; 9 positions match TRBD1. Germline V gene lookup returns CDR1 SGHTA and CDR2 FQGNSA. J gave up 0 bases and V 6 bases, and 5 bases lay outside the gene matches. The CDR3 contains 15 residues. This chain's CDR3 is CASSRGQGTNYGYTF. The CDR3 bases are TGTGCCAGCAGTCGCGGACAGGGGACTAACTATGGCTACACCTTC.

The chain links TRBV4-1 to TRBJ1-4, with a possible D match to TRBD1 (6 bases). Trimming stripped 0 bases from V and 8 bases from J, with 13 bases between. This CDR3 has 15 amino acids. Per germline, CDR1 MGHRA and CDR2 YSYEKL. Written as DNA, the CDR3 is TGCGCCAGCAGCCAAGAGGTGGGGGCCTGGGAAAAACTGTTTTTT. This sequence encodes CASSQEVGAWEKLFF.

This clone turned up a few times. The chain carries TRBV7-2 and TRBJ2-1; TRBD1 aligns across 7 bases. This CDR3 has 15 residues. Germline trimming cut 5 bases from V and 2 bases from J; bases unmatched to any gene: 6. Germline V gene lookup returns CDR1 SGHTA and CDR2 FQGNSA. The CDR3 here is CASSLDRATYNEQFF. The CDR3 region has the DNA TGTGCCAGCAGCCTCGACAGGGCCACCTACAATGAGCAGTTCTTC.

V is TRBV7-8 and J is TRBJ2-7; TRBD2 aligns across 7 bases. CDR1 is SGHVS, CDR2 FQNEAQ, per germline. The CDR3 has 17 amino acids. V shed 1 base, J shed 4 bases, and the junction held 13 bases outside the gene matches. For the CDR3, the DNA is TGTGCCAGCAGCTTAGGGGTCATCTGGCGGGAGCGGTACGAGCAGTACTTC. Translating it yields CASSLGVIWRERYEQYF.

This chain joins TRBV24-1 and TRBJ1-5; TRBD1 is a possible D gene (6 bases). This CDR3 has 14 amino acids. Germline assignment: CDR1 KGHDR and CDR2 SFDVKD. Trimming removed 7 bases from V and 0 bases from J, with 9 bases in between. The CDR3 is CATRDRNSNQPQHF. The DNA of the CDR3 is TGTGCCACCAGGGACAGAAATAGCAATCAGCCCCAGCATTTT.

This clone has only one observation. CDR3 residues: CASSNDRQPRHEQYF. The CDR3 nucleotides are TGTGCCAGCAGCAATGACAGGCAACCACGCCACGAGCAGTACTTC. V gene TRBV5-6 combines with J gene TRBJ2-7, with TRBD1 as a possible D gene (6 bases). This CDR3 is built from 15 residues. In germline, CDR1 is SGHDT, CDR2 YYEEEE. Trimming removed 4 bases at V and 5 bases at J, with 19 bases between.

The chain uses TRBV7-8 and TRBJ2-2, with D possibly being TRBD2 (5 bases). Germline V gene sequence: CDR1 SGHVS, CDR2 FQNEAQ. This CDR3 is built from 13 residues. Trimming stripped 5 bases from V and 6 bases from J, with 10 bases between. The CDR3 coding sequence is TGTGCCAGCAGCCCAGCGCGGGCCGGGGAGCTGTTTTTT. Amino acids: CASSPARAGELFF.

The genes are TRBV9 and TRBJ2-2; 9 bases are shared with TRBD1. Germline CDR1 is SGDLS and CDR2 is YYNGEE. The CDR3 spans 15 residues. The ends lost 0 bases at V and 7 bases at J; junction bases unmatched: 4. The CDR3 DNA reads as TGTGCCAGCAGCGTAGAGGGACAGGGAGGCGGGGAGCTGTTTTTT. It yields the protein CASSVEGQGGGELFF. Full variable domain (rest looked up from reference TRBV9 and TRBJ2-2): DSGVTQTPKHLITATGQRVTLRCSPRSGDLSVYWYQQSLDQGLQFLIQYYNGEERAKGNILERFSAQQFPDLHSELNLSSLELGDSALYFCASSVEGQGGGELFFGEGSRLTVL.

The chain uses TRBV7-9 and TRBJ1-1; TRBD1 matches 7 bases. CDR3 size: 13 residues. Germline loops: CDR1 SEHNR, CDR2 FQNEAQ (reference sequence). The trim removed 3 bases at V and 5 bases at J, leaving 3 bases unmatched. The CDR3 nucleotides are TGTGCCAGCAGCTTCGCAGGGGGAACTGAAGCTTTCTTT. Translated: CASSFAGGTEAFF.

Only one count was recorded for this clone. V is TRBV6-6 and J is TRBJ2-5, with D tentatively TRBD2 (5 bases). The CDR3 contains 14 residues. Germline V CDR1 and CDR2: MNHNY, SVGAGI (reference sequence). With 2 bases removed from V and 4 bases from J, the gap between germline ends came to 11 bases. The CDR3 coding sequence is TGTGCCAGCAGTTACCGGGGTCCGCGAGAGACCCAGTACTTC. Translated: CASSYRGPRETQYF.

This clone has more than one count but fewer than ten. The rearrangement joins TRBV11-1 to TRBJ2-1; 7 nucleotides align to TRBD2. This CDR3 spans 15 amino acids. The V gene end was trimmed by 5 bases and the J gene end by 0 bases; junction bases not matched to a gene: 4. Germline lookup yields CDR1 SGHAT and CDR2 FQDESV (reference sequence). The CDR3 DNA reads as TGTGCCAGCAGCGGGCGGGGGAGCTCCTACAATGAGCAGTTCTTC. Translating it yields CASSGRGSSYNEQFF.